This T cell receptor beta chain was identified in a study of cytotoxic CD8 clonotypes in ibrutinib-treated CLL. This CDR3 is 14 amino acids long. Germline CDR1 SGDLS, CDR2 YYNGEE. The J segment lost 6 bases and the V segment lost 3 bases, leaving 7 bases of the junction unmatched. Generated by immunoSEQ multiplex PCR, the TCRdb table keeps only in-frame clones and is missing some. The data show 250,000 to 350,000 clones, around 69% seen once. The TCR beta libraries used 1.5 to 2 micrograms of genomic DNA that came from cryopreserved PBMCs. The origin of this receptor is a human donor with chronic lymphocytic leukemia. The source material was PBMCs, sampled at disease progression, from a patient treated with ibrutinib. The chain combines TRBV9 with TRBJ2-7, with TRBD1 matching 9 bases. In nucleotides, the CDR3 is TGTGCCAGCAGCGCCACGGGACAGGGAGTCGAGCAGTACTTC. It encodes CASSATGQGVEQYF. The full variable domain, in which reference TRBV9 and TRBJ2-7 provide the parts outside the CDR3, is DSGVTQTPKHLITATGQRVTLRCSPRSGDLSVYWYQQSLDQGLQFLIQYYNGEERAKGNILERFSAQQFPDLHSELNLSSLELGDSALYFCASSATGQGVEQYFGPGTRLTVT.